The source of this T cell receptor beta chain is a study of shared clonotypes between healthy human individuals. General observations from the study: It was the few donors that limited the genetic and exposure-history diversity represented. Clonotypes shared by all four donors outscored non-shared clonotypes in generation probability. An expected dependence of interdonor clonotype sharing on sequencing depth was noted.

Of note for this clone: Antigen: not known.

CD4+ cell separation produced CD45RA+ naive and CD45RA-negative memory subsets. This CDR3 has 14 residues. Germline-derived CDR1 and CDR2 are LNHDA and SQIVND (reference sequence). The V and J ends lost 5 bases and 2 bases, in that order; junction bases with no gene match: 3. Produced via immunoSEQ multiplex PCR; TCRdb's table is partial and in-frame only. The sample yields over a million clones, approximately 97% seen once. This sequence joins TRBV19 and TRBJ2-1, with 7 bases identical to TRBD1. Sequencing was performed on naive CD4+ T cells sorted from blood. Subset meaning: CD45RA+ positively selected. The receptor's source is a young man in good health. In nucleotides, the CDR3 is TGTGCCAGTAGTTTGACAGGGCCCTACAATGAGCAGTTCTTC. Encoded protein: CASSLTGPYNEQFF.